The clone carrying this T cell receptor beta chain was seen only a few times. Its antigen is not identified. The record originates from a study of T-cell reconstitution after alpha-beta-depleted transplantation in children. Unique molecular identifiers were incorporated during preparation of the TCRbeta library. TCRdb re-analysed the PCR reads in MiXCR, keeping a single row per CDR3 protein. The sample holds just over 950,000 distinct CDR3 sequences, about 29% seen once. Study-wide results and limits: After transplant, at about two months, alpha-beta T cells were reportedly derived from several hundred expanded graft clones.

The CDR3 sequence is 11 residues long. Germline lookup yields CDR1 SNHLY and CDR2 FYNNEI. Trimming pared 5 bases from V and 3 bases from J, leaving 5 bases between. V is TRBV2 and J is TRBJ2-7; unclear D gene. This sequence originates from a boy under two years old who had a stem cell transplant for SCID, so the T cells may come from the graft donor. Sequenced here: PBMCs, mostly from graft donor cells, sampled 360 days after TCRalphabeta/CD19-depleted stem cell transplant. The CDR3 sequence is CASSMDYEQYF. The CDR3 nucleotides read TGTGCCAGCAGTATGGACTACGAGCAGTACTTC.